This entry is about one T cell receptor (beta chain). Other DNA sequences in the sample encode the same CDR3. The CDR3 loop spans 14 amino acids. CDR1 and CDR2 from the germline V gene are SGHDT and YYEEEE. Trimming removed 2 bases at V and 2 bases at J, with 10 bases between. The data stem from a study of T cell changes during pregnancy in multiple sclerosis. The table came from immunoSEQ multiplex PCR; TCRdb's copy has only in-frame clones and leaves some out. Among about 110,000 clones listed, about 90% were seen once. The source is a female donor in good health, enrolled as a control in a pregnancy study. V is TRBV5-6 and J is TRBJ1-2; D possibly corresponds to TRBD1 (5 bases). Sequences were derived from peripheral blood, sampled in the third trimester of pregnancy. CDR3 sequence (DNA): TGTGCCAGCAGCTTATCAGGGAGGAACTATGGCTACACCTTC. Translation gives CASSLSGRNYGYTF.